The clone carrying this TCR beta chain was recorded only once. The data were taken from a study of PD-L1 blockade in urothelial cancer. The overall study: T cell content in blood samples showed a median of about 140,000.

Measured with immunoSEQ multiplex PCR; TCRdb has only the in-frame clones, and not every one. This table has some 22,000 clones, about 90% appearing once. Trimming at V came to 5 bases and at J to 4 bases, leaving 11 bases not matched to a gene. The germline V gene encodes CDR1 SGHTA and CDR2 FQGTGA. This CDR3 spans 18 amino acids. This material consisted of PBMCs, taken around atezolizumab (anti-PD-L1) treatment. The rearrangement links TRBV7-3 to TRBJ2-6; 10 bases are a match to TRBD1. The clonotype was recovered from a woman aged 60 to 75 with urothelial cancer. CDR3 coding DNA: TGTGCCAGCAGCCCTCTCCGGGACAGGGGTTCCGGGGCCAACGTCCTGACTTTC. Protein sequence: CASSPLRDRGSGANVLTF.